This is a list of T cell receptor beta chains from one sample in a study of cytomegalovirus exposure and HLA in healthy donors. TCRdb keeps only in-frame clones here, not all; method: immunoSEQ multiplex PCR. The sample consists of around 86,000 clones, about 8% of them appearing once. Source material: PBMCs. The receptors derive from a man aged 45-65 years in good health and CMV-seronegative. Both conserved end residues are part of each CDR3. A D gene is named only where the DNA matches it firmly. The size entry is marked missing in some rows and otherwise reads once, few, many or a size class.

>NA|few|TRBV7-9|TRBJ1-6
TGTGCCAGCAGCTTAGCCCCGGGAACAACAAATTCACCCCTCCACTTT
CASSLAPGTTNSPLHF
>TRBD1|many|TRBV11-2|TRBJ1-1
TGTGCCAGCAGCTGGGGGACAGGAAGCCTTAACACTGAAGCTTTCTTT
CASSWGTGSLNTEAFF
>TRBD2|NA|TRBV7-3|TRBJ2-2
TGTGCCATCCGGGGACTAGCGGGCCTAACGAACACCGGGGAGCTGTTTTTT
CAIRGLAGLTNTGELFF
>NA|NA|TRBV19|TRBJ2-1
TGTGCCAGTAGTGGCGTTGGAGGAGGGAATGAGCAGTTCTTC
CASSGVGGGNEQFF
>NA|NA|TRBV6-1|TRBJ1-4
TGTGCCAGCAGTGACGAAGGGGTTGCAACTAATGAAAAACTGTTTTTT
CASSDEGVATNEKLFF
>NA|NA|TRBV5-1|TRBJ2-5
TGCGCCAGCAGCGGGGGGACTGGAGAGACCCAGTACTTC
CASSGGTGETQYF
>NA|few|TRBV5-1|TRBJ2-3
TGCGCCAGCAGCTTGGGGCTAGCAGGGGGGCTTGGCACAGATACGCAGTATTTT
CASSLGLAGGLGTDTQYF
>NA|few|TRBV4-1|TRBJ2-7
TGCGCCAGCAGCTCCTCGGGGGGCGGGGCTGCCTACGAGCAGTACTTC
CASSSSGGGAAYEQYF
>NA|few|TRBV4-2|TRBJ1-5
TGTGCCAGCAGCCAAGATATCTCTGGGCGGACAATCAATCAGCCCCAGCATTTT
CASSQDISGRTINQPQHF
>TRBD1|few|TRBV2|TRBJ1-2
TGTGCCAGCAGTTTGACAGGGGGGCACTATGGCTACACCTTC
CASSLTGGHYGYTF
>TRBD1|NA|TRBV28|TRBJ1-5
TGTGCCACCTGGACAGGGAATCAGCCCCAGCATTTT
CATWTGNQPQHF
>TRBD1|NA|TRBV28|TRBJ1-3
TGTGCCAGCAGTTCCTCAGGGGGCCTTGGAAACACCATATATTTT
CASSSSGGLGNTIYF
>NA|NA|TRBV6-5|TRBJ1-4
TGTGCCAGCAGTTACTCCAGGGTTAATGAAAAACTGTTTTTT
CASSYSRVNEKLFF
>NA|few|TRBV2|TRBJ1-1
TGTGCCAGCAGAGCGGCGTGGGGTCCGAACACTGAAGCTTTCTTT
CASRAAWGPNTEAFF
>TRBD1|few|TRBV27|TRBJ1-5
TGTGCCAGCAGTTTACTGGGGACAGCTAGCAATCAGCCCCAGCATTTT
CASSLLGTASNQPQHF
>TRBD2|NA|TRBV9|TRBJ2-1
TGTGCCAGCAGCTCTTACGCTAGCGGGAGGGTAGTCAATGAGCAGTTCTTC
CASSSYASGRVVNEQFF
>TRBD1|NA|TRBV10-3|TRBJ2-1
TGTGCCATCACCTTCGACAGGGTTGGTGAGCAGTTCTTC
CAITFDRVGEQFF
>NA|few|TRBV25-1|TRBJ2-1
TGTGCCAGCAGTGAACCGGGAGCAACGAATGAGCAGTTCTTC
CASSEPGATNEQFF
>NA|NA|TRBV11-2|TRBJ1-6
TGTGCCAGCAGCTCTTTCGTTAGGCAGGGAACCTCACCCCTCCACTTT
CASSSFVRQGTSPLHF
>TRBD1|few|TRBV10-2|TRBJ1-2
TGCGCCAGCAGGGACCGGGACAGGGCGTATGGCTACACCTTC
CASRDRDRAYGYTF
>TRBD1|NA|TRBV5-6|TRBJ2-1
TGTGCCAGCAGCCTCGGGACAGGGGGTTACAATGAGCAGTTCTTC
CASSLGTGGYNEQFF
>TRBD1|NA|TRBV19|TRBJ2-7
TGTGCCACTAGACCCGGGACAGGGGGGTACGAGCAGTACTTC
CATRPGTGGYEQYF
>NA|few|TRBV28|TRBJ2-5
TGTGCCAGCAGTGGAGGGGGCCGGGAGACCCAGTACTTC
CASSGGGRETQYF
>NA|NA|TRBV27|TRBJ1-6
TGTGCCAGCAGTTTATCGTCGCCGGGGGTTTTAAATTCACCCCTCCACTTT
CASSLSSPGVLNSPLHF
>NA|few|TRBV19|TRBJ2-1
TGTGCCACTGGGACTTGGACCGACAATGAGCAGTTCTTC
CATGTWTDNEQFF
>TRBD1|NA|TRBV2|TRBJ2-7
TGTGCCAGCAGCTGGGGACAGCTCTACGAGCAGTACTTC
CASSWGQLYEQYF
>NA|few|TRBV9|TRBJ1-4
TGTGCCAGCAGCCCGCGCGACAGGCGCGGGGAAAAACTGTTTTTT
CASSPRDRRGEKLFF
>TRBD2|NA|TRBV4-2|TRBJ2-2
TGTGCCAGCAGCCAAGATGGGGGCGGGGGGGCTAGAGGGGAGCTGTTTTTT
CASSQDGGGGARGELFF
>TRBD1|few|TRBV6-6|TRBJ2-7
TGTGCCAGCAGCGACAGGGGGCGGGGGGAGCAGTACTTC
CASSDRGRGEQYF
>NA|NA|TRBV6-4|TRBJ2-2
TGTGCCAGCCAGTCCGGGACTGACACCGGGGAGCTGTTTTTT
CASQSGTDTGELFF
>TRBD2|few|TRBV4-2|TRBJ2-2
TGTGCCAGCAGCCAAGATACACTAGCGGGAGTCACCGGGGAGCTGTTTTTT
CASSQDTLAGVTGELFF
>TRBD2|few|TRBV4-1|TRBJ2-7
TGCGCCAGCAGCCAAGGTGGAACGGGGGGATCCTACGAGCAGTACTTC
CASSQGGTGGSYEQYF
>TRBD1|few|TRBV6-4|TRBJ1-2
TGTGCCAGGGGGACAGGCTATGGCTACACCTTC
CARGTGYGYTF
>NA|few|TRBV29-1|TRBJ2-1
TGCAGCGTTGAGGGTGCGGGCCTTAAGAAGAATGAGCAGTTCTTC
CSVEGAGLKKNEQFF
>NA|few|TRBV2|TRBJ1-2
TGTGCCAGCAGTGAAACACCCCGGGATGGCTACACCTTC
CASSETPRDGYTF
>NA|few|TRBV7-6|TRBJ2-3
TGTGCCAGCAGCCCTCGGGGAGATACGCAGTATTTT
CASSPRGDTQYF
>TRBD2|few|TRBV2|TRBJ2-3
TGTGCCAGCAGTCACCCGGGACTAGCGGGCATTGAAGCGCAGTATTTT
CASSHPGLAGIEAQYF
>TRBD2|NA|TRBV5-1|TRBJ2-5
TGCGCCAGCAGCCCAGGGACTAGCGGGGGAGACCGCCAAGAGACCCAGTACTTC
CASSPGTSGGDRQETQYF
>NA|NA|TRBV7-8|TRBJ2-1
TGTGCCAGCAGCCTTCGACCGGGGAGTTGGGATGAGCAGTTCTTC
CASSLRPGSWDEQFF
>TRBD1|NA|TRBV19|TRBJ1-1
TGTGCCAGTAGTACAAGGACAGGGTTAGCTGAAGCTTTCTTT
CASSTRTGLAEAFF
>NA|NA|TRBV28|TRBJ2-2
TGTGCCAGCAGTGGGCAAACGGCCGGGGAGCTGTTTTTT
CASSGQTAGELFF
>TRBD1|many|TRBV4-2|TRBJ2-7
TGTGCCAGCAGCCAAGATCTGACAGGGGGGTACGAGCAGTACTTC
CASSQDLTGGYEQYF
>TRBD1|few|TRBV7-9|TRBJ1-3
TGTGCCAGCAGCAAGACAGGGTCACTTTCTGGAAACACCATATATTTT
CASSKTGSLSGNTIYF
>NA|few|TRBV30|TRBJ1-4
TGTGCCTGGAGCGGGGTGGACCGCTTGAGGGAAAAACTGTTTTTT
CAWSGVDRLREKLFF
>NA|few|TRBV6-1|TRBJ2-3
TGTGCCGCCCCGGGTTACTCCACAGATACGCAGTATTTT
CAAPGYSTDTQYF
>NA|NA|TRBV6-4|TRBJ2-1
TGTGCCAGCCTAACGGGGCGGGACGACAATGAGCAGTTCTTC
CASLTGRDDNEQFF
>TRBD2|many|TRBV6-5|TRBJ2-7
TGTGCCAGCAGTTACCACTCTAGCGGGGCCATGGGCGAGCAGTACTTC
CASSYHSSGAMGEQYF
>TRBD2|NA|TRBV7-9|TRBJ2-7
TGTGCCAGCAGCTCTGGGGTCGGGGGGGGCCACGAGCAGTACTTC
CASSSGVGGGHEQYF
>TRBD1|few|TRBV27|TRBJ2-7
TGTGCCAGCAGTTCCCGGACAGGGGACTCCTACGAGCAGTACTTC
CASSSRTGDSYEQYF
>TRBD1|few|TRBV28|TRBJ1-3
TGTGCCAGCAGTTCCTCACAGGGGTCCGACACCATATATTTT
CASSSSQGSDTIYF
>TRBD1|few|TRBV14|TRBJ1-1
TGTGCCAGCAGCCAAGATTTGGGGACAGCGAACACTGAAGCTTTCTTT
CASSQDLGTANTEAFF
>NA|few|TRBV5-1|TRBJ2-1
TGCGCCAGCAGCTTTACTCTAACCAATACCAAATCCAATGAGCAGTTCTTC
CASSFTLTNTKSNEQFF
>NA|NA|TRBV6-5|TRBJ1-2
TGTGCCAGCAGTCCACAGGGTGATTTTAATGGCTACACCTTC
CASSPQGDFNGYTF
>TRBD1|NA|TRBV7-2|TRBJ2-5
TGTGCCAGCAGCTTAGGGGACAGTTACCAAGAGACCCAGTACTTC
CASSLGDSYQETQYF
>NA|NA|TRBV18|TRBJ1-4
TGTGCCAGCTCACCCCGCTTCGAGCCCAACAGGGTTACTAATGAAAAACTGTTTTTT
CASSPRFEPNRVTNEKLFF